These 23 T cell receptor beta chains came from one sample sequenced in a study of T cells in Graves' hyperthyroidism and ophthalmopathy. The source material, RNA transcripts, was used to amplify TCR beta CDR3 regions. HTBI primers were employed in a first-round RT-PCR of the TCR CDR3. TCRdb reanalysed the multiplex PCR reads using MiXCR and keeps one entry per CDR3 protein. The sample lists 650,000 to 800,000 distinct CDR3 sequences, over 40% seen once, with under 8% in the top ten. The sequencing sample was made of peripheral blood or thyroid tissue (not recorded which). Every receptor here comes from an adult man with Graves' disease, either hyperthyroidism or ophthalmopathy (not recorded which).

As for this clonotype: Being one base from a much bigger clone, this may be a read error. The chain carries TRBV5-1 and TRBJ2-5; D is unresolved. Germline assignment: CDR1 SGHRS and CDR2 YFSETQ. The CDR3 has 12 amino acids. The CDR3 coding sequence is TGTGCCAGCAGCTATACATGGGAGACCCAGTACTTC. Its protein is CASSYTWETQYF.

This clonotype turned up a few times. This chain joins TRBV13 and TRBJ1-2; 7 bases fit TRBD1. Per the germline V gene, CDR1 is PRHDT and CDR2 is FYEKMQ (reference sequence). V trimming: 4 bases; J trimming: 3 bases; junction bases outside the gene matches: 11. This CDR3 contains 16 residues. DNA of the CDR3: TGTGCCAGCAGCTACCGGACAGGAATTACCCACTATGGCTACACCTTC. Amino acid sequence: CASSYRTGITHYGYTF.

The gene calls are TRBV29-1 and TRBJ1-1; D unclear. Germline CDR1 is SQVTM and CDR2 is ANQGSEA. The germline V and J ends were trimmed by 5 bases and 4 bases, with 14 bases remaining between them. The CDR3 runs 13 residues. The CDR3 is CSVNRGLVTEAFF. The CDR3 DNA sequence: TGCAGCGTTAACAGAGGGCTGGTCACTGAAGCTTTCTTT. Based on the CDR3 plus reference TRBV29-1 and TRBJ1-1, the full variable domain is SAVISQKPSRDICQRGTSLTIQCQVDSQVTMMFWYRQQPGQSLTLIATANQGSEATYESGFVIDKFPISRPNLTFSTLTVSNMSPEDSSIYLCSVNRGLVTEAFFGQGTRLTVV.

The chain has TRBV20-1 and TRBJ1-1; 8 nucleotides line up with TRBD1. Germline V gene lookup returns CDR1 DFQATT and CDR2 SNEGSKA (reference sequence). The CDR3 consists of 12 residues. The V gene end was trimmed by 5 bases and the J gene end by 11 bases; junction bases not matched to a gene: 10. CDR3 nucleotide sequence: TGCAGTGCTGAACCGGGACAGGCTTGGGCTTTCTTT. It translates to CSAEPGQAWAFF.

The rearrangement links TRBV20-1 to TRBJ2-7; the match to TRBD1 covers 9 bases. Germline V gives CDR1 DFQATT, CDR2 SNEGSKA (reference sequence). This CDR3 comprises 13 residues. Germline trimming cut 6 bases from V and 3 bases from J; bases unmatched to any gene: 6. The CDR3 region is CSAPTGGNYEQYF. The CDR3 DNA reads TGCAGTGCACCGACAGGGGGGAACTACGAGCAGTACTTC.

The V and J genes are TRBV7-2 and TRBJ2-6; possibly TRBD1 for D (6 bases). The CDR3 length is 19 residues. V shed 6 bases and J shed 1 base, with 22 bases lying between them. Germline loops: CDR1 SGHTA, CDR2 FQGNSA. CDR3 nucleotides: TGTGCCAGCAGTGGGACAAAGGGCACGCCATCTTCTGGGGCCAACGTCCTGACTTTC. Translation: CASSGTKGTPSSGANVLTF. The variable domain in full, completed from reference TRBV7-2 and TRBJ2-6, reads GAGVSQSPSNKVTEKGKDVELRCDPISGHTALYWYRQSLGQGLEFLIYFQGNSAPDKSGLPSDRFSAERTGGSVSTLTIQRTQQEDSAVYLCASSGTKGTPSSGANVLTFGAGSRLTVL.

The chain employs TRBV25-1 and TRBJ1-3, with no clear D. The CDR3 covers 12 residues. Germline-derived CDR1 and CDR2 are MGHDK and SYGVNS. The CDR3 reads CASFSSGNTIYF. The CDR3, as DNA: TGTGCTAGTTTCAGCTCTGGAAACACCATATATTTT.

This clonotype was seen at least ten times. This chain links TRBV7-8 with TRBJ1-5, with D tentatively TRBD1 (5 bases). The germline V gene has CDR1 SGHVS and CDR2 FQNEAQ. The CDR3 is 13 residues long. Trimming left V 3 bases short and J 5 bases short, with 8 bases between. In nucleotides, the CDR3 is TGTGCCAGCAGCTTTTCGGGGGATCAGCCCCAGCATTTT. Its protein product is CASSFSGDQPQHF.

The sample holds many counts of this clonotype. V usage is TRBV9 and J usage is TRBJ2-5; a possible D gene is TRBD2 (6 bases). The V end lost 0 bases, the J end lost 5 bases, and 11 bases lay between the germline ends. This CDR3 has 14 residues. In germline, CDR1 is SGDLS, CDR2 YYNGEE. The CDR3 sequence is CASSVGGGTETQYF. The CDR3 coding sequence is TGTGCCAGCAGCGTAGGCGGCGGGACCGAGACCCAGTACTTC.

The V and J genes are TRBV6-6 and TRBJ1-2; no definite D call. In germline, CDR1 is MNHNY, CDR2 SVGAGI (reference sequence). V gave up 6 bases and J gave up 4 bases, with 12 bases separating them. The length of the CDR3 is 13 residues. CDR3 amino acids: CASRALGSYGYTF. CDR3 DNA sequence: TGTGCCAGCAGAGCCCTAGGATCCTATGGCTACACCTTC.

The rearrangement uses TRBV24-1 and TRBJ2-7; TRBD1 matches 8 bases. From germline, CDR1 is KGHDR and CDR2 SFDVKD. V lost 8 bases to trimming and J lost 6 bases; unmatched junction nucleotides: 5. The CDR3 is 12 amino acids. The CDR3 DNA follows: TGTGCCACCACGGACAGGGCCGGCGAGCAGTACTTC. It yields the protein CATTDRAGEQYF.

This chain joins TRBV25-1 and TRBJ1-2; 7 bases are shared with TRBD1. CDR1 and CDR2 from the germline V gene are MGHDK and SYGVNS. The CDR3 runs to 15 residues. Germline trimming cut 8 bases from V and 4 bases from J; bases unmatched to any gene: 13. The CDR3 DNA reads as TGTGCCAGCTTGGGAGGACGAGGGGGCGTCTATGGCTACACCTTC. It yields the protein CASLGGRGGVYGYTF.

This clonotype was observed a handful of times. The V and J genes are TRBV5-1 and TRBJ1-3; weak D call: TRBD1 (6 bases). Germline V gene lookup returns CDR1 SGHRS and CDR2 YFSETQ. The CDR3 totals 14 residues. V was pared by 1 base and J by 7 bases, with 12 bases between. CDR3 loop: CASSLNRERNTIYF. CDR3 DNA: TGCGCCAGCAGCTTGAACAGGGAGAGGAACACCATATATTTT.

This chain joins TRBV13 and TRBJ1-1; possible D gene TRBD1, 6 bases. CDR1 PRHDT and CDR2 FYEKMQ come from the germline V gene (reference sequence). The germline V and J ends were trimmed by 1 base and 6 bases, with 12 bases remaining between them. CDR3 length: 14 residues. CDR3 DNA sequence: TGTGCCAGCAGCTTAGAACGGGGGGCCGCTGAAGCTTTCTTT. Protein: CASSLERGAAEAFF.

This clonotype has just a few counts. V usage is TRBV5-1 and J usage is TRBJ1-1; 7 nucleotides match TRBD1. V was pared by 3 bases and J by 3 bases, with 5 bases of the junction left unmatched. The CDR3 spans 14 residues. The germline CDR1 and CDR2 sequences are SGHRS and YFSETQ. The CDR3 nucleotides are TGCGCCAGCAGCTCGGAGACAGGGTACACTGAAGCTTTCTTT. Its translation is CASSSETGYTEAFF.

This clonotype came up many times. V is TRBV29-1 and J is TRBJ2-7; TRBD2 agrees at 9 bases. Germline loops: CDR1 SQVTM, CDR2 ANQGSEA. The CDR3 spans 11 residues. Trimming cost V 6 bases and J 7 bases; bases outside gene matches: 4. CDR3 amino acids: CSVVTSGEQYF. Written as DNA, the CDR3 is TGCAGCGTGGTCACTAGCGGGGAGCAGTACTTC.

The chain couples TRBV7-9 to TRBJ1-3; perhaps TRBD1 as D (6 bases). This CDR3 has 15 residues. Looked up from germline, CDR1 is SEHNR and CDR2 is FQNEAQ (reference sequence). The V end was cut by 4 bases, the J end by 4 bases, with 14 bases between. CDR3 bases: TGTGCCAGCAGCTCCCTACAGGGTTTCGGAAACACCATATATTTT. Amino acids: CASSSLQGFGNTIYF.

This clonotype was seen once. The CDR3 is CASSLSTQATARKGGYTF. CDR3 in DNA: TGTGCCAGCAGTTTAAGTACCCAGGCCACGGCCCGGAAAGGGGGATACACCTTC. The chain joins TRBV9 to TRBJ1-2, with a weak D call TRBD1 (6 bases). V dropped 5 bases and J dropped 11 bases, with 34 bases sitting between them. The germline gives CDR1 SGDLS, CDR2 YYNGEE. CDR3 length: 18 residues. The entire variable domain, with the rest obtained from reference TRBV9 and TRBJ1-2, is as follows: DSGVTQTPKHLITATGQRVTLRCSPRSGDLSVYWYQQSLDQGLQFLIQYYNGEERAKGNILERFSAQQFPDLHSELNLSSLELGDSALYFCASSLSTQATARKGGYTFGSGTRLTVV.

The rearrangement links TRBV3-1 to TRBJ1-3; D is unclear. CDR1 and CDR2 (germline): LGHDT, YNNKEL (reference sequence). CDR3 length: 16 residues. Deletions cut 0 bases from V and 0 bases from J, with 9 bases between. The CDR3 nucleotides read TGTGCCAGCAGCCAAGATATGGTCGGCTCTGGAAACACCATATATTTT. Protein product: CASSQDMVGSGNTIYF.

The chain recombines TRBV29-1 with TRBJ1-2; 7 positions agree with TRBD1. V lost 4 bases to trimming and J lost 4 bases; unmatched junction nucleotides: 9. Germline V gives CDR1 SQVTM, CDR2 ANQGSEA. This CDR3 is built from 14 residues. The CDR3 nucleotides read TGCAGCGTTGGAGACGGGGACAGCGGCTATGGCTACACCTTC. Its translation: CSVGDGDSGYGYTF.

The CDR3 reads CATRRDGAGNQPQHF. For the CDR3, the DNA is TGTGCCACCAGAAGGGATGGGGCTGGCAATCAGCCCCAGCATTTT. The chain combines TRBV15 with TRBJ1-5, with D possibly matching TRBD1 (5 bases). Trimming removed 6 bases at V and 2 bases at J, with 14 bases between. CDR1 is LNHNV and CDR2 is YYDKDF in the germline V gene (reference sequence). This CDR3 has 15 amino acids.

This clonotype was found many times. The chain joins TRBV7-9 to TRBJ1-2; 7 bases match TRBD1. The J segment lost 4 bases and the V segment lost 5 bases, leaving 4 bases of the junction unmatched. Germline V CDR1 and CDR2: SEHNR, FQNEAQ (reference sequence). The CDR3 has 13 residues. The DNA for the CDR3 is TGTGCCAGCAGCGCTGGGACAGTCTATGGCTACACCTTC. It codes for CASSAGTVYGYTF.

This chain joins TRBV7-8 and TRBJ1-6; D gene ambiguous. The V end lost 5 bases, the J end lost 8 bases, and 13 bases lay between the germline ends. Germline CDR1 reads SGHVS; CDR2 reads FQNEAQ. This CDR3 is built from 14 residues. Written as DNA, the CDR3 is TGTGCCAGCAGCCCGAGAGGCAGCTATTCACCCCTCCACTTT. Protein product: CASSPRGSYSPLHF.